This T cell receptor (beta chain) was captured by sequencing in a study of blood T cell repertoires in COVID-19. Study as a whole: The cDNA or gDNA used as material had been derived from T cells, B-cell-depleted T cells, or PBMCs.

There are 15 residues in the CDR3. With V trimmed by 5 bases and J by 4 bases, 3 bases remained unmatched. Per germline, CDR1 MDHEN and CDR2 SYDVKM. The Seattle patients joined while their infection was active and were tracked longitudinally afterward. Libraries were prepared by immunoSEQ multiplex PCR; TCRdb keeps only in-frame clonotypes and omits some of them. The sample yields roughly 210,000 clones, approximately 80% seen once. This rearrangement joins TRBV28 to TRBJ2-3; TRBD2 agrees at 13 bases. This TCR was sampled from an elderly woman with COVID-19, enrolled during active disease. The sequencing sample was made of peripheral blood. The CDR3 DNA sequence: TGTGCCAGCAGTCCGGGACTAGCGGGGTCAGATACGCAGTATTTT. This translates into CASSPGLAGSDTQYF.